The 20 T cell receptor beta chains in this list originate from one sample, sequenced in a study of vaccination and CD4 T cells after COVID-19. The time point is: late sampling 161 to 241 days after vaccination in a few convalescent patients. This sample's treatment: roughly 11-day PBMC culture with coronavirus spike peptide pools or control peptides (ViraFEST assay). What these receptors recognize is not known. At the Johns Hopkins FTIC core, DNA taken from cultured CD4+ T cells was sequenced by way of the Oncomine TCR Beta short-read assay. MiXCR, applied by TCRdb to the PCR reads, yields one record per CDR3 protein. The table includes 15,000 or so distinct CDR3 sequences, under 55% detected once. The sequenced sample was CD4+ T cells from blood, cultured in vitro, obtained about 7 months after SARS-CoV-2 vaccination. These receptors originate from a human donor who had recovered from COVID-19.

This clonotype was seen only a few times. This sequence joins TRBV20-1 and TRBJ1-1, with a weak D call TRBD1 (6 bases). Germline assignment: CDR1 DFQATT and CDR2 SNEGSKA (reference sequence). Trimming took off 0 bases at V and 3 bases at J, with 17 bases between the two ends. This CDR3 comprises 16 residues. CDR3 bases: TGCAGTGCTAGAGACCGCCGAAGGGGGGGCGACACTGAAGCTTTCTTT. This sequence encodes CSARDRRRGGDTEAFF.

The V and J genes are TRBV12-5 and TRBJ2-5; the D is unclear. The germline CDR1 and CDR2 sequences are LGHNT and FRNRAP. The CDR3 runs 11 residues. V lost 5 bases, J lost 2 bases, and 3 bases lay in between. In nucleotides, the CDR3 is TGTGCTAGTGGTAATCAAGAGACCCAGTACTTC. It translates to CASGNQETQYF.

The chain has TRBV7-9 and TRBJ1-6; a possible D gene is TRBD1 (5 bases). The CDR3 is 15 residues long. The V end lost 0 bases, the J end lost 7 bases, and 10 bases lay between the germline ends. CDR1 is SEHNR and CDR2 is FQNEAQ in the germline V gene (reference sequence). CDR3 region: CASSLAGEGNSPLHF. The CDR3 DNA reads as TGTGCCAGCAGCTTAGCGGGGGAAGGAAATTCACCCCTCCACTTT.

This clonotype was picked up one time. The gene calls are TRBV7-3 and TRBJ1-2; weak D call: TRBD1 (6 bases). The CDR3 consists of 13 residues. The V gene lost 0 bases and the J gene lost 4 bases, with 6 bases spanning the gap. From germline, CDR1 is SGHTA and CDR2 FQGTGA. CDR3 sequence (DNA): TGTGCCAGCAGCTTAACAGGGGGCTATGGCTACACCTTC. Translating it yields CASSLTGGYGYTF.

J is TRBJ1-2 and V is TRBV6-1; D is undetermined. Between the trimmed V and J ends, which lost 6 bases and 4 bases, there was a span of 15 bases. CDR3 size: 14 residues. Germline CDR1 is MNHNS and CDR2 is SASEGT. The CDR3 sequence is CASRGYGYGYGYTF. CDR3 sequence (DNA): TGTGCCAGCAGGGGATACGGGTACGGCTATGGCTACACCTTC.

The chain employs TRBV7-2 and TRBJ2-7; D unresolved. Trimming took 2 bases from V and 13 from J, leaving 15 bases between them. CDR3 length: 12 amino acids. The V gene's germline CDR1 is SGHTA and CDR2 FQGNSA. CDR3 sequence: CASSLPMGMLYF. In DNA, the CDR3 is TGTGCCAGCAGCTTACCCATGGGGATGTTATACTTC.

This clonotype has a handful of counts. The rearrangement joins TRBV11-3 to TRBJ1-6; D is possibly TRBD1 (6 bases). V lost 5 bases, J lost 8 bases, and 10 bases lay in between. This CDR3 has 13 residues. From germline, CDR1 is SGHNT and CDR2 YENEEA. The CDR3 DNA is TGTGCCAGCAGCATTTGGACAGATTCACCCCTCCACTTT. Protein: CASSIWTDSPLHF.

This clonotype was seen a single time. V gene TRBV20-1 combines with J gene TRBJ2-1, with TRBD2 identical over 9 bases. Trimming took 1 base from V and 4 from J; bases not matched to a gene: 8. The CDR3 sequence is 16 residues long. From germline, CDR1 is DFQATT and CDR2 SNEGSKA (reference sequence). In nucleotides, the CDR3 is TGCAGTGCTAGAGTGGGTAGCGGGGGACCTTACAATGAGCAGTTCTTC. This gives the protein CSARVGSGGPYNEQFF.

CDR3 nucleotides: TGTGCCAGCAGTCCTATACCGGGACTAGCGGGAGCCACAGATACGCAGTATTTT. It specifies CASSPIPGLAGATDTQYF. This chain connects TRBV28 to TRBJ2-3, with 14 bases lining up with TRBD2. CDR3 length: 18 amino acids. The V and J ends lost 5 bases and 2 bases, in that order; junction bases with no gene match: 9. The germline gives CDR1 MDHEN, CDR2 SYDVKM.

This clonotype was picked up one time. This chain connects TRBV6-2 or TRBV6-3 to TRBJ2-7, with 12 bases matching TRBD2. The CDR3 is 16 residues long. Trimming took 4 bases from V and 4 from J; bases not matched to a gene: 8. Germline values: CDR1 MNHEY, CDR2 SVGEGT. This chain's CDR3 is CASSSPTSGRKYEQYF. The DNA for the CDR3 is TGTGCCAGCAGTTCTCCCACTAGCGGGAGGAAGTACGAGCAGTACTTC.

In this sample, this clonotype turned up a few times. The rearrangement joins TRBV7-9 to TRBJ2-7; either TRBD1 or TRBD2 may fit D (6 bases each). The CDR3 covers 13 residues. The V end was cut by 4 bases, the J end by 5 bases, with 12 bases between. The germline V gene encodes CDR1 SEHNR and CDR2 FQNEAQ (reference sequence). The CDR3 loop reads CASSSSGGHEQYF. CDR3 in DNA: TGTGCCAGCAGCTCCTCCGGGGGCCACGAGCAGTACTTC.

The sample holds a few counts of this clonotype. This chain connects TRBV7-9 to TRBJ2-5, with D unclear. Trimming pared 10 bases from V and 4 bases from J, leaving 16 bases between. The CDR3 contains 13 residues. CDR1 and CDR2 from the germline V gene are SEHNR and FQNEAQ (reference sequence). The CDR3 DNA reads TGTGCCACCATTCGTACGGGCGGAGAGACCCAGTACTTC. Its protein is CATIRTGGETQYF.

This clonotype was seen more than once but under ten times. The chain is built from TRBV27 and TRBJ2-6, with D unresolved. The V end was cut by 5 bases, the J end by 4 bases, with 9 bases between. Germline CDR1 MNHEY, CDR2 SMNVEV (reference sequence). CDR3 size: 14 residues. The CDR3 region is CASSRASGANVLTF. CDR3 DNA: TGTGCCAGCAGTAGGGCCTCCGGGGCCAACGTCCTGACTTTC.

The chain has TRBV20-1 and TRBJ2-3; D is uncertain. This CDR3 is built from 12 residues. Per germline, CDR1 DFQATT and CDR2 SNEGSKA (reference sequence). V was trimmed by 3 bases and J by 0 bases, leaving 4 bases between them. The CDR3 DNA reads as TGCAGTGCTAGCCCTAGCACAGATACGCAGTATTTT. Its translation: CSASPSTDTQYF.

J is TRBJ1-1 and V is TRBV21-1. TRBV21-1 is a documented pseudogene. The CDR3 length is 14 residues. The DNA for the CDR3 is TGTGCCAGCAGCAAAGCCCCACGGAACACTGAAGCTTTCTTT. Its translation: CASSKAPRNTEAFF.

V is TRBV6-2 or TRBV6-3 and J is TRBJ2-5; D is unresolved. CDR1 and CDR2 (germline): MNHEY, SVGEGT. This CDR3 comprises 14 residues. V was pared by 5 bases and J by 4 bases, with 14 bases between. The DNA for the CDR3 is TGTGCCAGCAGTCCCTACCGGCTTGGAGAGACCCAGTACTTC. It translates to CASSPYRLGETQYF.

This chain joins TRBV10-3 and TRBJ1-6; D ambiguous. This CDR3 is 13 amino acids long. V was cut by 6 bases and J by 8 bases, with 11 bases left in between. Germline CDR1 is ENHRY and CDR2 is SYGVKD. As DNA, the CDR3 is TGTGCCATCAGGCAAGACGGGGATTCACCCCTCCACTTT. Amino acid sequence: CAIRQDGDSPLHF.

This clonotype turned up a few times. The chain joins TRBV11-1 to TRBJ2-5, with no clear D. Germline V gives CDR1 SGHAT, CDR2 FQDESV (reference sequence). The CDR3 sequence is 15 residues long. Trimming took off 3 bases at V and 5 bases at J, with 16 bases between the two ends. The CDR3 region is CASSFWVGAAETQYF. The DNA of the CDR3 is TGTGCCAGCAGCTTTTGGGTTGGCGCCGCGGAGACCCAGTACTTC.

The gene calls are TRBV7-9 and TRBJ2-7; either TRBD1 or TRBD2 may fit D (5 bases each). This CDR3 contains 15 residues. CDR1 is SEHNR and CDR2 is FQNEAQ in the germline V gene (reference sequence). V was trimmed by 5 bases and J by 2 bases, leaving 16 bases between them. CDR3 sequence (DNA): TGTGCCAGCAGCGCCTGGGACCGGAGAACCTACGAGCAGTACTTC. Translation gives CASSAWDRRTYEQYF.

This clonotype was detected only a few times. V and J are TRBV7-3 and TRBJ2-7; TRBD2 is a possible D gene (6 bases). Trimming shortened V by 5 bases and J by 7 bases, and 15 bases separated the two germline ends. The V gene's germline CDR1 is SGHTA and CDR2 FQGTGA. The CDR3 is made up of 13 amino acids. In DNA, the CDR3 is TGTGCCAGCAGCCCTAACTGGGGGAGGGAGCAGTACTTC. Its translation: CASSPNWGREQYF.